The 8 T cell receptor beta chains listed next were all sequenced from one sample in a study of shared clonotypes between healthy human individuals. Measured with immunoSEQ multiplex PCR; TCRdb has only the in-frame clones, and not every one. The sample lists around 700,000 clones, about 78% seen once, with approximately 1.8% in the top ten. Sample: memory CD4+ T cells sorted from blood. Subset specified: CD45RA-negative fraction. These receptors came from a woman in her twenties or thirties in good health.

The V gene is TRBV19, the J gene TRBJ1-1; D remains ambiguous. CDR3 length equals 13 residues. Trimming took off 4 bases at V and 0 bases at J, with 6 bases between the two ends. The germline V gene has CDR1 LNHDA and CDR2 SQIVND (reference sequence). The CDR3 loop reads CASSTSMNTEAFF. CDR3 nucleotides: TGTGCCAGTAGTACGAGCATGAACACTGAAGCTTTCTTT.

CDR3 DNA: TGTGCCAGCAGCACCGCCGGGACAGGGAACCACGAGCAGTACTTC. It is translated as CASSTAGTGNHEQYF. The V gene is TRBV6-6, the J gene TRBJ2-7, with 9 bases matching TRBD1. CDR3 size: 15 residues. Trimming removed 6 bases from V and 5 bases from J; junction bases left unmatched: 11. Germline loops: CDR1 MNHNY, CDR2 SVGAGI (reference sequence).

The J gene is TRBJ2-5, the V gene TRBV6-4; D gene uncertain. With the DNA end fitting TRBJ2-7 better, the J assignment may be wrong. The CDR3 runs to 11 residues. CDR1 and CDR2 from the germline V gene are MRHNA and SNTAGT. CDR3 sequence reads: CASTKPGEQYF. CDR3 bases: TGTGCCAGCACCAAACCGGGCGAGCAGTACTTC.

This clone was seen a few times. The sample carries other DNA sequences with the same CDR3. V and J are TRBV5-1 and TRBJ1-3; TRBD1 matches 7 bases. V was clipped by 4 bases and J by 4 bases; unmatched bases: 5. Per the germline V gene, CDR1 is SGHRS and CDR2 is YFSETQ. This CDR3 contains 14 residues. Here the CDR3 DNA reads TGCGCCAGCAGCGCCGGGACAGCAGGAAACACCATATATTTT. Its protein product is CASSAGTAGNTIYF.

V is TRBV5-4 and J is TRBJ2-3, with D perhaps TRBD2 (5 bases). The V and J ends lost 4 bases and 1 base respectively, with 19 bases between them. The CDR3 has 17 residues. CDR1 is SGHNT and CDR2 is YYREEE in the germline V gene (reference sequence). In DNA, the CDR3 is TGTGCCAGCAGCGTACCCCTAGGGAAGAGGGGCACAGATACGCAGTATTTT. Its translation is CASSVPLGKRGTDTQYF.

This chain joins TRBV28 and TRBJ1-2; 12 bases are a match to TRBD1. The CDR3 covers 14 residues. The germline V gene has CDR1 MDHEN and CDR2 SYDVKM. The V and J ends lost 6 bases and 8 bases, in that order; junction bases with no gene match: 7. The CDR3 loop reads CASSPRDRGRGYTF. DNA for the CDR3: TGTGCCAGCAGCCCCCGGGACAGGGGGCGAGGCTACACCTTC.

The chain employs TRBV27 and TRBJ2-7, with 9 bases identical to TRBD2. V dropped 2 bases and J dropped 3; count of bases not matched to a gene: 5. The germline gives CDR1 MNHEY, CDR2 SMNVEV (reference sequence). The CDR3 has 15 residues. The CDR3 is CASSLGTSYIYEQYF. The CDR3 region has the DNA TGTGCCAGCAGTTTAGGGACTAGCTACATCTACGAGCAGTACTTC.

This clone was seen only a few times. The DNA of the CDR3 is TGTGCCAGCAGCTTAGTACCGGGAGGGGGAACCGGGGAGCTGTTTTTT. Encoded protein: CASSLVPGGGTGELFF. The chain carries TRBV7-2 and TRBJ2-2, with 8 bases matching TRBD2. Germline loops: CDR1 SGHTA, CDR2 FQGNSA. This CDR3 is built from 16 residues. The trim removed 1 base at V and 5 bases at J, leaving 6 bases unmatched.